This T cell receptor beta chain is drawn from a study of blood T cell repertoires in COVID-19. In the authors' methods: Amplification of reference gene primers provided the estimated nucleated cell counts. Produced via immunoSEQ multiplex PCR; TCRdb's table is partial and in-frame only. For V, J and clone size, that table is used; D and trimming come from the DNA. Here the sample spans 200,000 to 300,000 clones, around four fifths being singletons. V dropped 4 bases and J dropped 7 bases, with 14 bases sitting between them. The CDR3 consists of 14 residues. In germline, CDR1 is SQVTM, CDR2 ANQGSEA. The specimen sequenced was peripheral blood. This chain connects TRBV29-1 to TRBJ1-6, with a tentative D call TRBD1 (5 bases). The sequence derives from a woman aged 55-70 years with active or convalescent COVID-19. CDR3 coding DNA: TGCAGCGTTGGTTTCGGGGGTCCCAATTCACCCCTCCACTTT. This encodes CSVGFGGPNSPLHF.